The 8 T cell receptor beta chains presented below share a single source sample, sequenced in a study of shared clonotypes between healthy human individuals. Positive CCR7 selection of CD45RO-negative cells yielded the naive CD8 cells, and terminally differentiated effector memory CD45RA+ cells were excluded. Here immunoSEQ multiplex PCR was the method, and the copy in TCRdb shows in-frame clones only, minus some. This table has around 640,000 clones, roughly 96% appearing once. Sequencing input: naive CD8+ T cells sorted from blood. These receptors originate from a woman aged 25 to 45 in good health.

The CDR3 coding sequence is TGTGCCAGCATCTCCCACAGGGCTGCAACTAATGAAAAACTGTTTTTT. This translates into CASISHRAATNEKLFF. The chain joins TRBV13 to TRBJ1-4, with a weak D call TRBD1 (6 bases). In germline, CDR1 is PRHDT, CDR2 FYEKMQ (reference sequence). The CDR3 spans 16 residues. V was cut by 7 bases and J by 0 bases, with 15 bases left in between.

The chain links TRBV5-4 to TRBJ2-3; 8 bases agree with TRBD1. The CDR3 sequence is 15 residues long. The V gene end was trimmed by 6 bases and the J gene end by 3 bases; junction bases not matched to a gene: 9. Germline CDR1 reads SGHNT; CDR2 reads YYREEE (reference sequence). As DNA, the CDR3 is TGTGCCAGCACACCGGGACAGGCCCTGACAGATACGCAGTATTTT. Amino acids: CASTPGQALTDTQYF.

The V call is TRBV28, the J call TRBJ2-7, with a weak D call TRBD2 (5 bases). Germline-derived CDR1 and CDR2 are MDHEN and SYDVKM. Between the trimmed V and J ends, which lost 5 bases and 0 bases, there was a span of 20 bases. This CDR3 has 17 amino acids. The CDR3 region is CASSPRLDPAASYEQYF. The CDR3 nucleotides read TGTGCCAGCAGTCCTCGACTCGACCCAGCGGCCTCCTACGAGCAGTACTTC.

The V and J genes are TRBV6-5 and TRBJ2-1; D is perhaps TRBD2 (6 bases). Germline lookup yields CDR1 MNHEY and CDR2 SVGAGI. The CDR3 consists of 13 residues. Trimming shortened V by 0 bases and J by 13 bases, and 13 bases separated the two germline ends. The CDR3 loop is CASSYSSPSEQFF. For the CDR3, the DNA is TGTGCCAGCAGTTACTCGAGTCCTAGCGAACAGTTCTTC.

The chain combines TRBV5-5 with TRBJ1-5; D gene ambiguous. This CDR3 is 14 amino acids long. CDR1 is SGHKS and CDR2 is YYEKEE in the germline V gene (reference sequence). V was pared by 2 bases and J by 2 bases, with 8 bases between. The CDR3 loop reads CASSLNTGNQPQHF. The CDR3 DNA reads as TGTGCCAGCAGCTTAAACACAGGCAATCAGCCCCAGCATTTT.

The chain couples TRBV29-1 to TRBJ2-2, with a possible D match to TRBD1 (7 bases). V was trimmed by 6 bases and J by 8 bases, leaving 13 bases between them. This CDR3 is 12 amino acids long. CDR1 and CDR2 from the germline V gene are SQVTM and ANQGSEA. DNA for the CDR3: TGCAGCGTCGAACAGGGGACTGGGGAGCTGTTTTTT. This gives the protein CSVEQGTGELFF.

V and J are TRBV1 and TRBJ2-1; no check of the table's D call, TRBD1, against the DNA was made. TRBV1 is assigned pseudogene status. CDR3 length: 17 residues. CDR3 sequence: CTSSQDRRDSLNNEQFF. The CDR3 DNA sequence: TGCACCAGCAGCCAAGATCGTAGGGACAGTCTGAACAATGAGCAGTTCTTC.

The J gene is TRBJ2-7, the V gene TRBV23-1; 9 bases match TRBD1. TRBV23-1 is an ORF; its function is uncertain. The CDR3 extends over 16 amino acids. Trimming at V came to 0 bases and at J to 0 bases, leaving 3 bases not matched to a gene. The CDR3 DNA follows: TGCGCCAGCAGTCAATCTGAGGGACAGGGCTCCTACGAGCAGTACTTC. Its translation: CASSQSEGQGSYEQYF.